Each of the 24 T cell receptor beta chains below was sequenced from the same sample in a study of regulatory T cells in long-lasting Graves disease. Researchers made TCR beta libraries by using iRepertoire HTBI primers and running Arm-PCR on CDR3 regions. TCRdb called the multiplex PCR reads again in MiXCR, with one record for every CDR3 protein. Of about 400,000 distinct CDR3 sequences listed, less than 25% are singletons. Time point of the sample: persistent/refractory GD, antithyroid drugs over 5 years with positive TRAb. Making the TCR library involved RNA that had been extracted from PBMCs. The sequencing used peripheral blood mononuclear cells (PBMCs), collected when the disease was refractory, from a patient treated with antithyroid drugs. All receptors derive from a female donor with Graves disease.

This clonotype has more than one count but fewer than ten. The genes are TRBV24-1 and TRBJ1-1; 8 positions match TRBD1. V trimming: 7 bases; J trimming: 3 bases; junction bases outside the gene matches: 9. The CDR3 length is 15 residues. The germline V gene has CDR1 KGHDR and CDR2 SFDVKD. The CDR3 region is CATRQDRERDTEAFF. CDR3 nucleotides: TGTGCCACCAGACAGGACAGGGAACGGGACACTGAAGCTTTCTTT.

The rearrangement links TRBV7-8 to TRBJ1-5; unclear D gene. The CDR3 spans 15 residues. With 0 bases removed from V and 5 bases from J, the gap between germline ends came to 11 bases. CDR1 SGHVS and CDR2 FQNEAQ come from the germline V gene. The CDR3 DNA is TGTGCCAGCAGCTTAGCGTTTGCAGGAGATCAGCCCCAGCATTTT. Its translation: CASSLAFAGDQPQHF. Complete variable domain (other parts from reference TRBV7-8 and TRBJ1-5): GAGVSQSPRYKVAKRGQDVALRCDPISGHVSLFWYQQALGQGPEFLTYFQNEAQLDKSGLPSDRFFAERPEGSVSTLKIQRTQQEDSAVYLCASSLAFAGDQPQHFGDGTRLSIL.

A single count supports this clonotype. The rearrangement uses TRBV19 and TRBJ1-1; D might be TRBD1 (6 bases). V dropped 6 bases and J dropped 0 bases, with 11 bases sitting between them. The CDR3 runs 14 residues. Germline V lookup: CDR1 LNHDA, CDR2 SQIVND (reference sequence). The CDR3 here is CASRGGRLNTEAFF. CDR3 nucleotide sequence: TGTGCCAGTAGGGGGGGGCGTTTGAACACTGAAGCTTTCTTT.

The chain has TRBV12-3 or TRBV12-4 and TRBJ2-7; TRBD2 might be the D (6 bases). The ends were cut back, 8 bases at V and 0 bases at J, with 20 bases in the middle. The CDR3 covers 16 residues. The CDR3 DNA follows: TGTGCCAGCTCAGCCGTTGGGACTGGGATCTCCTACGAGCAGTACTTC. Protein sequence: CASSAVGTGISYEQYF.

This clonotype has a handful of counts. The CDR3 region has the DNA TGTGCCAGCAGCATCCCTAGCGGTACGCAGTATTTT. Amino acids: CASSIPSGTQYF. V and J are TRBV7-8 and TRBJ2-3; TRBD2 aligns across 7 bases. V shed 5 bases, J shed 8 bases, and the junction held 4 bases outside the gene matches. CDR3 size: 12 residues. CDR1 and CDR2 from the germline V gene are SGHVS and FQNEAQ.

The sample holds many counts of this clonotype. The rearrangement links TRBV6-5 to TRBJ1-1; maybe TRBD1 (6 bases). This CDR3 region has 15 residues. The germline V gene has CDR1 MNHEY and CDR2 SVGAGI. Trimming shortened V by 4 bases and J by 6 bases, and 18 bases separated the two germline ends. As DNA, the CDR3 is TGTGCCAGCAGTTCTCGAGATAAGGGGGTTCCTGAAGCTTTCTTT. Its protein is CASSSRDKGVPEAFF.

This sequence joins TRBV9 and TRBJ2-7; D not resolved. Looked up from germline, CDR1 is SGDLS and CDR2 is YYNGEE. This CDR3 spans 15 amino acids. Trimming removed 4 bases from V and 0 bases from J, with 14 bases in between. The CDR3 sequence: CASSRRAAGSYEQYF. As DNA, the CDR3 is TGTGCCAGCAGCAGAAGGGCGGCCGGCTCCTACGAGCAGTACTTC.

Note on this clonotype: A read error may be the cause here, since a much bigger clone is one base away. The chain has TRBV28 and TRBJ1-1; no reliable D call. CDR3 length: 15 residues. Germline V gene lookup returns CDR1 MDHEN and CDR2 SYDVKM. CDR3 nucleotide sequence: TGTGCCAGCAGTTTGTGGAGGGAATTGGGCACTGAAGTTTTCTTT. This codes for CASSLWRELGTEVFF.

The table lists this clonotype with a few counts. The V call is TRBV10-3, the J call TRBJ2-5, with D tentatively TRBD1 (5 bases). Trimming took off 0 bases at V and 0 bases at J, with 8 bases between the two ends. The CDR3 covers 15 residues. Germline V CDR1 and CDR2: ENHRY, SYGVKD. The CDR3 here is CAISESLDNQETQYF. CDR3 nucleotide sequence: TGTGCCATCAGTGAGTCTCTGGACAACCAAGAGACCCAGTACTTC.

This chain joins TRBV27 and TRBJ2-1; TRBD2 matches at 12 bases. J gave up 3 bases and V 5 bases, and 5 bases lay outside the gene matches. The CDR3 totals 16 residues. Germline CDR1 MNHEY, CDR2 SMNVEV (reference sequence). CDR3 protein: CASSQRLAGVYNEQFF. The DNA for the CDR3 is TGTGCCAGCAGTCAAAGACTAGCGGGAGTCTACAATGAGCAGTTCTTC.

This rearrangement joins TRBV27 to TRBJ2-3; the D gene is possibly TRBD2 (5 bases). This CDR3 has 17 amino acids. The germline V gene encodes CDR1 MNHEY and CDR2 SMNVEV (reference sequence). V shed 2 bases and J shed 10 bases, with 25 bases lying between them. In DNA, the CDR3 is TGTGCCAGCAGTTTAGAATTTGCGGACTTAAGAACCCAGGCGCAGTATTTT. Residues: CASSLEFADLRTQAQYF.

The chain combines TRBV2 with TRBJ2-2; possible D gene TRBD1, 5 bases. Germline-derived CDR1 and CDR2 are SNHLY and FYNNEI. The ends were cut back, 4 bases at V and 10 bases at J, with 7 bases in the middle. The CDR3 contains 11 residues. The CDR3 DNA reads as TGTGCCAGCAGTGTGACAGTGGAGCTGTTTTTT. Amino acids: CASSVTVELFF.

The V and J genes are TRBV28 and TRBJ1-2; TRBD1 agrees at 8 bases. Germline values: CDR1 MDHEN, CDR2 SYDVKM. CDR3 length equals 18 residues. Germline trimming cut 4 bases from V and 1 base from J; bases unmatched to any gene: 14. The CDR3 DNA reads as TGTGCCAGCAGTTCTGGCGGACAGGGTGTTGCTCTTAACTATGGCTACACCTTC. This gives the protein CASSSGGQGVALNYGYTF.

J is TRBJ1-3 and V is TRBV5-1, with D tentatively TRBD1 (5 bases). The germline V and J ends were trimmed by 4 bases and 7 bases, with 18 bases remaining between them. This CDR3 spans 15 amino acids. Germline loops: CDR1 SGHRS, CDR2 YFSETQ. The CDR3 loop reads CASSGPGTLDNTIYF. The CDR3 region has the DNA TGCGCCAGCAGCGGACCCGGGACGCTTGACAACACCATATATTTT.

The J gene is TRBJ2-3, the V gene TRBV20-1; no clear D. The CDR3 loop spans 15 amino acids. V shed 2 bases and J shed 6 bases, with 18 bases lying between them. In germline, CDR1 is DFQATT, CDR2 SNEGSKA (reference sequence). CDR3 region: CSARPPSAGRDTQYF. The CDR3 nucleotides read TGCAGTGCTAGACCCCCCTCCGCCGGGCGGGATACGCAGTATTTT.

V usage is TRBV28 and J usage is TRBJ1-5; no reliable D call. This CDR3 contains 15 residues. The V and J ends lost 2 bases and 6 bases respectively, with 14 bases between them. Germline CDR1 and CDR2: MDHEN and SYDVKM. The DNA for the CDR3 is TGTGCCAGCAGTTTAGTGGGCAAGTCCAGTCAGCCCCAGCATTTT. It specifies CASSLVGKSSQPQHF.

Of note for this clonotype: An end of the junction differs from the germline gene, which may be a read error. This chain uses TRBV5-1 with TRBJ1-5, with no clear D. Germline CDR1 reads SGHRS; CDR2 reads YFSETQ. The CDR3 has 15 residues. This chain's CDR3 is CASSPGGYSSQPQHF. CDR3 sequence (DNA): TGCGCCAGCAGCCCGGGCGGTTATAGCAGTCAGCCCCAGCATTTT.

J is TRBJ1-1 and V is TRBV18; no firm D call. CDR1 and CDR2 (germline): KGHSH, LQKENI. The CDR3 is made up of 16 amino acids. V lost 5 bases to trimming and J lost 2 bases, with 18 bases between them. DNA of the CDR3: TGTGCCAGCTCAACCCGGTCATCACGGGTTAACACTGAAGCTTTCTTT. The encoded protein is CASSTRSSRVNTEAFF.

A few counts support this clonotype. V is TRBV5-6 and J is TRBJ2-3; 12 bases match TRBD2. Trimming took 4 bases from V and 1 from J; bases not matched to a gene: 7. This CDR3 region has 17 residues. Germline V gene data show CDR1 as SGHDT and CDR2 as YYEEEE. CDR3 DNA sequence: TGTGCCAGCAGCGAGGGACTAGCGGGCTTACGCACAGATACGCAGTATTTT. It encodes CASSEGLAGLRTDTQYF.

The rearrangement links TRBV19 to TRBJ2-2; unclear D gene. The length of the CDR3 is 14 residues. V was pared by 1 base and J by 6 bases, with 9 bases between. CDR1 and CDR2 from the germline V gene are LNHDA and SQIVND (reference sequence). The CDR3 nucleotides read TGTGCCAGTAGTATAGTCGGTAGGGCCGGGGAGCTGTTTTTT. Translation gives CASSIVGRAGELFF.

There are a few counts of this clonotype. This sequence joins TRBV6-2 or TRBV6-3 and TRBJ2-7, with TRBD2 identical over 7 bases. This CDR3 region has 15 residues. CDR1 MNHEY and CDR2 SVGEGT come from the germline V gene. The V segment lost 0 bases and the J segment 4 bases; nucleotides outside the gene matches: 6. The CDR3 loop reads CASSYSSLAVYEQYF. CDR3 DNA sequence: TGTGCCAGCAGTTACTCGAGCCTAGCGGTATACGAGCAGTACTTC.

This clonotype appeared many times. This chain links TRBV12-3 or TRBV12-4 with TRBJ2-2, with TRBD2 identical over 7 bases. This CDR3 has 15 amino acids. With V trimmed by 5 bases and J by 8 bases, 11 bases remained unmatched. CDR3 amino acids: CASSSQREYSGELFF. CDR3 sequence (DNA): TGTGCCAGCAGTAGCCAGCGGGAATACTCTGGGGAGCTGTTTTTT.

The V and J genes are TRBV6-1 and TRBJ2-3; 8 nucleotides agree with TRBD2. CDR3 size: 15 residues. From germline, CDR1 is MNHNS and CDR2 SASEGT. V lost 1 base to trimming and J lost 7 bases; unmatched junction nucleotides: 7. The CDR3 coding sequence is TGTGCCAGCAGTGAAGGATTGCGGGAGGTGAATACGCAGTATTTT. It codes for CASSEGLREVNTQYF.

In this sample, this clonotype turned up many times. The rearrangement uses TRBV12-3 or TRBV12-4 and TRBJ1-5; D not certain. The CDR3 loop spans 13 amino acids. Trimming removed 1 base from V and 6 bases from J, with 7 bases in between. CDR3 sequence: CASSLGGGQPQHF. The CDR3 nucleotides are TGTGCCAGCAGTTTAGGGGGAGGTCAGCCCCAGCATTTT.